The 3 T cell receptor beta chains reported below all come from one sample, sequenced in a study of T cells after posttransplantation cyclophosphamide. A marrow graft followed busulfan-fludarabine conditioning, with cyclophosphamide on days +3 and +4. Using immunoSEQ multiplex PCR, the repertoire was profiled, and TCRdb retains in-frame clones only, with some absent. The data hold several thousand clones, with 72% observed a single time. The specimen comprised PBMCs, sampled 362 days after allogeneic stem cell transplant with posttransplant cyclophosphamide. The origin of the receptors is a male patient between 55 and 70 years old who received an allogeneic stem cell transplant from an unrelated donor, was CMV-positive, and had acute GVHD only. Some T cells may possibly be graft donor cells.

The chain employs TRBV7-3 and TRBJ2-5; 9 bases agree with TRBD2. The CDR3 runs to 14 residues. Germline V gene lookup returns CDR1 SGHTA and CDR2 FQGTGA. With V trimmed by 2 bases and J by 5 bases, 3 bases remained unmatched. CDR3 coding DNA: TGTGCCAGCAGCTTAGGCGGGAGGGGGGAGACCCAGTACTTC. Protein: CASSLGGRGETQYF.

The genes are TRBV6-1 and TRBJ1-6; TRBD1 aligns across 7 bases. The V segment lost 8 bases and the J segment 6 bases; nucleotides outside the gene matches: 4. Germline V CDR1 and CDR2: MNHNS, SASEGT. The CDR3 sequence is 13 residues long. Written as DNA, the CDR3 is TGTGCCAGCGGGGACAGAGCTAATTCACCCCTCCACTTT. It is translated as CASGDRANSPLHF.

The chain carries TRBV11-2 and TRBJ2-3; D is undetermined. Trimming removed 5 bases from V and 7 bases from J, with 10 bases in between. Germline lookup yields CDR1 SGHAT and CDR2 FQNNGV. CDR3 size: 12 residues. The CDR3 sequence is CASSQTRNTQYF. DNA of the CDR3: TGTGCCAGCAGCCAGACTCGGAATACGCAGTATTTT.